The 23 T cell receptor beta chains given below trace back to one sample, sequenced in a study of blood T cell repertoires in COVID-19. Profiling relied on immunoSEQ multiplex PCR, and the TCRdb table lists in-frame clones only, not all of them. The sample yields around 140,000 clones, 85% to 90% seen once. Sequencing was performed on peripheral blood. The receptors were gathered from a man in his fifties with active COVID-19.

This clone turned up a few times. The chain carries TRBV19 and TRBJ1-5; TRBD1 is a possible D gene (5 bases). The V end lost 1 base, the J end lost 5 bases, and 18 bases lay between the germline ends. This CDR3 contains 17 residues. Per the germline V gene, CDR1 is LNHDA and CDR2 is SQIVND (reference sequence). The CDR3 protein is CASSIGWGARVDQPQHF. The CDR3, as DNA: TGTGCCAGTAGTATAGGGTGGGGCGCAAGGGTAGATCAGCCCCAGCATTTT.

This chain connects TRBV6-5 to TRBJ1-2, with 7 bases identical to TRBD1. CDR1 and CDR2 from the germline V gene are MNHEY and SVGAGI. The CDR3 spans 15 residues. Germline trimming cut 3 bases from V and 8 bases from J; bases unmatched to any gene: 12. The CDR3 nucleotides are TGTGCCAGCAGTTATTCGCCACAGGGGATCGGCGGCTACACCTTC. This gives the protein CASSYSPQGIGGYTF.

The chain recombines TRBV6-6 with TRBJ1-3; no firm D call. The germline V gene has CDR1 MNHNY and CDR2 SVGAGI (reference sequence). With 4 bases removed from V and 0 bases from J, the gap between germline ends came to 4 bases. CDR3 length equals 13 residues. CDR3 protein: CASSSSSGNTIYF. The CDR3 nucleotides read TGTGCCAGCAGTTCGAGCTCTGGAAACACCATATATTTT.

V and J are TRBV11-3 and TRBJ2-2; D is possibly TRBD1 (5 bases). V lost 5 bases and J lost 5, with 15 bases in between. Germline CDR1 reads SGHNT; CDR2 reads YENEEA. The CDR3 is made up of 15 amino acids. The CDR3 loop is CASSPRAGKTGELFF. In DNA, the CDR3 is TGTGCCAGCAGCCCAAGGGCAGGGAAGACCGGGGAGCTGTTTTTT. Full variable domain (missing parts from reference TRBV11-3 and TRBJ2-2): EAGVVQSPRYKIIEKKQPVAFWCNPISGHNTLYWYLQNLGQGPELLIRYENEEAVDDSQLPKDRFSAERLKGVDSTLKIQPAELGDSAVYLCASSPRAGKTGELFFGEGSRLTVL.

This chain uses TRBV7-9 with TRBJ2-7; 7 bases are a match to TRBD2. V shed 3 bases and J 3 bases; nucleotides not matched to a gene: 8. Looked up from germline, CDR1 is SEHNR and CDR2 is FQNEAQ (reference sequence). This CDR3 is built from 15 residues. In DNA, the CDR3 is TGTGCCAGCAGCTTCGGCGATGGGAGGGTCTACGAGCAGTACTTC. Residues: CASSFGDGRVYEQYF.

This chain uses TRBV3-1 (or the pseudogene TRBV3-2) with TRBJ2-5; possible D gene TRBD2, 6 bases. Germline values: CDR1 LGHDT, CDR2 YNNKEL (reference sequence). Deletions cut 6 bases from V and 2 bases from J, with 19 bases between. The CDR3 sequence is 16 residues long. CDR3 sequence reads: CASRPPRAGGQETQYF. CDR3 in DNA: TGTGCCAGCAGACCACCTAGAGCTGGGGGGCAAGAGACCCAGTACTTC.

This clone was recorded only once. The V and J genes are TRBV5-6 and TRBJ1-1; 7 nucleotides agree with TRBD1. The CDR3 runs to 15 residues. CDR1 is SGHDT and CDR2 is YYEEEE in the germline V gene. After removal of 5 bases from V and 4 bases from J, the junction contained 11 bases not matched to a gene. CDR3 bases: TGTGCCAGCAGGAGGGACAGACAGGGAACCACTGAAGCTTTCTTT. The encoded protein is CASRRDRQGTTEAFF.

CDR3 bases: TGTGCCAGCAGCACGACGGGAGATACGCAGTATTTT. Translation gives CASSTTGDTQYF. V is TRBV11-2 and J is TRBJ2-3; D is unresolved. The CDR3 consists of 12 residues. With 5 bases removed from V and 5 bases from J, the gap between germline ends came to 8 bases. Germline CDR1 is SGHAT and CDR2 is FQNNGV.

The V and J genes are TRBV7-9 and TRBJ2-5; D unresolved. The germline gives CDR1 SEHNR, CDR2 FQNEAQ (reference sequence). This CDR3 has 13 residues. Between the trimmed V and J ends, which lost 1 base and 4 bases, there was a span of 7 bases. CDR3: CASSLEIGETQYF. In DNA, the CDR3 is TGTGCCAGCAGCTTAGAGATCGGAGAGACCCAGTACTTC. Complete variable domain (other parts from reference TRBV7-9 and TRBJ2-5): DTGVSQNPRHKITKRGQNVTFRCDPISEHNRLYWYRQTLGQGPEFLTYFQNEAQLEKSRLLSDRFSAERPKGSFSTLEIQRTEQGDSAMYLCASSLEIGETQYFGPGTRLLVL.

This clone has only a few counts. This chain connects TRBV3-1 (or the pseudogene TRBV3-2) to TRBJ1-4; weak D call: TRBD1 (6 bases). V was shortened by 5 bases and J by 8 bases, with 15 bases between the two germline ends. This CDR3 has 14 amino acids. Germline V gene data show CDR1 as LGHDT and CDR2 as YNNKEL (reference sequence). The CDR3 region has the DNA TGTGCCAGCAGCTCAGGGGCTATAGGGGAAAAACTGTTTTTT. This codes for CASSSGAIGEKLFF.

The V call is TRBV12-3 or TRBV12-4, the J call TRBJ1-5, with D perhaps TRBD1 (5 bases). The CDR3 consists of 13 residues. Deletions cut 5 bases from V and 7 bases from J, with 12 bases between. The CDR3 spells CASSPPRGQPQHF. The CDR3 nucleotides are TGTGCCAGCAGTCCCCCCCGGGGGCAGCCCCAGCATTTT.

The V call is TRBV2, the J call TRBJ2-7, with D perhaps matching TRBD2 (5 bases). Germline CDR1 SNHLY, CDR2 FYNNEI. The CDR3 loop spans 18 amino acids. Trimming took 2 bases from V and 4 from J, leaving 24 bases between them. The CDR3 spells CASSEPFIRTGSRYEQYF. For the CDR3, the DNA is TGTGCCAGCAGTGAACCATTTATTCGGACTGGTAGTAGGTACGAGCAGTACTTC.

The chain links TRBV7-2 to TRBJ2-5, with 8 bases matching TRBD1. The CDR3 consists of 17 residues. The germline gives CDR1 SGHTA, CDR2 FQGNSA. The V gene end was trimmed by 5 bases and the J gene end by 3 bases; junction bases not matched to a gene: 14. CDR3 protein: CASSTKTGEFLKETQYF. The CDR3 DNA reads TGTGCCAGCAGCACCAAGACAGGGGAATTTCTTAAAGAGACCCAGTACTTC.

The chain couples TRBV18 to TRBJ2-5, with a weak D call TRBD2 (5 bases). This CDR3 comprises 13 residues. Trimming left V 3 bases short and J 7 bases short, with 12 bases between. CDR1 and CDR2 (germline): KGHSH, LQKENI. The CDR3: CASSPPGIRTQYF. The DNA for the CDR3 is TGTGCCAGCTCACCCCCCGGGATACGGACCCAGTACTTC.

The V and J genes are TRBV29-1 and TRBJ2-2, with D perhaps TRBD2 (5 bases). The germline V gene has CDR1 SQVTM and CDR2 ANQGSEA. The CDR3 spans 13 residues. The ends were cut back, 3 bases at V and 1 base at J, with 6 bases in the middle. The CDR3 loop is CSVDGGNTGELFF. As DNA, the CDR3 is TGCAGCGTTGATGGAGGGAACACCGGGGAGCTGTTTTTT.

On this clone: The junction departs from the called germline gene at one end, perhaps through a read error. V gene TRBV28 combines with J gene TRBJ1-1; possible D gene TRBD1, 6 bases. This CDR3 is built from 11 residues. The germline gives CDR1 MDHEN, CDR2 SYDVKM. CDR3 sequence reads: CASSLSQGHSF. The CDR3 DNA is TGTGCCAGCAGTTTATCACAGGGTCATTCTTTT.

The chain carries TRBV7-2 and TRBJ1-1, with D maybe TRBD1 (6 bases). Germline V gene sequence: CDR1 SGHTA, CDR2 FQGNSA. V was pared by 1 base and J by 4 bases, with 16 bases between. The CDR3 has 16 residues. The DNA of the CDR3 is TGTGCCAGCAGCTTAGTAGGGGGGAGGACTAGCACTGAAGCTTTCTTT. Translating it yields CASSLVGGRTSTEAFF.

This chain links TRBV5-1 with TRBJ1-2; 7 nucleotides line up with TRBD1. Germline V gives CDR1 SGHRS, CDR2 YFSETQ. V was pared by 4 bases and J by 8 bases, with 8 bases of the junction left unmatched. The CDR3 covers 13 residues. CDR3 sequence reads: CASSGETGFGYTF. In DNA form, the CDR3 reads TGCGCCAGCAGCGGGGAGACAGGGTTCGGCTACACCTTC. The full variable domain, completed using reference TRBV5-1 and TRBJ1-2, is KAGVTQTPRYLIKTRGQQVTLSCSPISGHRSVSWYQQTPGQGLQFLFEYFSETQRNKGNFPGRFSGRQFSNSRSEMNVSTLELGDSALYLCASSGETGFGYTFGSGTRLTVV.

The CDR3 sequence is CASSVVSSSETQYF. CDR3 nucleotide sequence: TGTGCCAGCAGCGTAGTGTCTAGCTCAGAGACCCAGTACTTC. The chain carries TRBV9 and TRBJ2-5; D perhaps matches TRBD2 (5 bases). The CDR3 is 14 amino acids. V lost 0 bases and J 4 bases, leaving 10 bases between the germline ends. Germline loops: CDR1 SGDLS, CDR2 YYNGEE.

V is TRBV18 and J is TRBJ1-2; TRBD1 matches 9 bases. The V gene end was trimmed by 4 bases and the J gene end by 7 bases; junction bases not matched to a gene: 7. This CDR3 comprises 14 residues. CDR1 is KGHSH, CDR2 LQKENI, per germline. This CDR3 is CASSRSDRGFGYTF. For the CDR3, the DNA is TGTGCCAGCTCACGATCCGACAGGGGGTTTGGCTACACCTTC.

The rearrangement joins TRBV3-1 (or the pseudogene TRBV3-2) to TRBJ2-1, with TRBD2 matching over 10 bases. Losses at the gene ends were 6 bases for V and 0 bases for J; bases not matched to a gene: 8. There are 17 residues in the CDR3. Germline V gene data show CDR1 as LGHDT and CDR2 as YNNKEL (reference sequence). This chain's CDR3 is CASSVSGGLTSYNEQFF. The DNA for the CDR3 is TGTGCCAGCAGTGTTAGCGGGGGGTTGACCTCCTACAATGAGCAGTTCTTC.

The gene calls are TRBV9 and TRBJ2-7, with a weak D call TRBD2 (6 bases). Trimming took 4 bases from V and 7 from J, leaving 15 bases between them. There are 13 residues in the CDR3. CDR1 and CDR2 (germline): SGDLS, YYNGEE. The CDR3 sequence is CASSSLTEGEQYF. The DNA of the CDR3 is TGTGCCAGCAGCTCACTAACGGAGGGGGAGCAGTACTTC.

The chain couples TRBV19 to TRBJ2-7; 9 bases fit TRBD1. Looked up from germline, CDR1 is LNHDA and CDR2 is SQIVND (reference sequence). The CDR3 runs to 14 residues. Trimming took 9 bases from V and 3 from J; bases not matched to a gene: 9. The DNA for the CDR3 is TGTGCCAGCAGGGACAGGGCGGAAGGCTACGAGCAGTACTTC. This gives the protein CASRDRAEGYEQYF. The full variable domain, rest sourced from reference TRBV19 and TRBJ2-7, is DGGITQSPKYLFRKEGQNVTLSCEQNLNHDAMYWYRQDPGQGLRLIYYSQIVNDFQKGDIAEGYSVSREKKESFPLTVTSAQKNPTAFYLCASRDRAEGYEQYFGPGTRLTVT.